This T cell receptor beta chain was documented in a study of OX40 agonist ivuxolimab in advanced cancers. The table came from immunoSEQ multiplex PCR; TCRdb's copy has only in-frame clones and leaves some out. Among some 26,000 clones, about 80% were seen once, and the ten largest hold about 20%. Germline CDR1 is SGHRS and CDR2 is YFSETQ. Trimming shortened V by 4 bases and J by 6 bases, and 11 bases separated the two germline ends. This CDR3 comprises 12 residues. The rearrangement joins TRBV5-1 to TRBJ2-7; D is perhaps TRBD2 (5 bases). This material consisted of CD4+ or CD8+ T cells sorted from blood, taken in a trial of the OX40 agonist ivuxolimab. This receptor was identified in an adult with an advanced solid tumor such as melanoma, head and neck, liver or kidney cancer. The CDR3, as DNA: TGCGCCAGCAGCCTCGGGATCTCCGAGCAGTACTTC. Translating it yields CASSLGISEQYF. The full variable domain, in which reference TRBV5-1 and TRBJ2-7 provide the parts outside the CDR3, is KAGVTQTPRYLIKTRGQQVTLSCSPISGHRSVSWYQQTPGQGLQFLFEYFSETQRNKGNFPGRFSGRQFSNSRSEMNVSTLELGDSALYLCASSLGISEQYFGPGTRLTVT.